Sequencing of this TCR beta chain was carried out in a study of blood T cell repertoires in COVID-19. TCRdb's copy holds only in-frame clones and misses some; the assay was immunoSEQ multiplex PCR. The sample yields about 260,000 clones, roughly 79% seen once. CDR1 and CDR2 (germline): MGHDK, SYGVNS. V lost 5 bases to trimming and J lost 2 bases; unmatched junction nucleotides: 5. This CDR3 has 15 amino acids. This TCR was sampled from a woman of 80 years or more with acute or convalescent COVID-19. The chain couples TRBV25-1 to TRBJ2-3; TRBD2 matches 9 bases. Input material: peripheral blood. CDR3: CASSSGRTHTDTQYF. The DNA of the CDR3 is TGTGCCAGCAGTAGCGGGAGGACTCACACAGATACGCAGTATTTT.